This T cell receptor (beta chain) was recorded in a study of beta chain features in type 1 diabetes. The junction had 10 bases not matched to a gene; V was cut back by 6 bases and J by 6 bases. The CDR3 extends over 15 amino acids. In germline, CDR1 is SNHLY, CDR2 FYNNEI. TCRB transcripts that were expressed got sequenced, as all of the isolated RNA had been reverse transcribed. The protocol was immunoSEQ multiplex PCR, while the TCRdb copy is restricted to in-frame clones and leaves out a portion. The data hold 300,000 to 400,000 clones, with roughly 12% observed a single time. This clonotype originated in a man between 18 and 35 years old in good health. The sequenced sample consisted of naive CD4+ T cells from blood. J is TRBJ1-5 and V is TRBV2, with 8 nucleotides matching TRBD1. The CDR3 sequence is CASSPDRVGVQPQHF. Here the CDR3 DNA reads TGTGCCAGCAGCCCGGACAGGGTGGGAGTTCAGCCCCAGCATTTT.